This entry lists 9 T cell receptor beta chains sequenced from one sample in a study of CD8+CD57+ T cells in acquired aplastic anemia. Investigators profiled TCR beta VDJ and CDR3 from genomic DNA template. TCRdb re-derived calls from the reads in MiXCR, one entry per CDR3 protein. The repertoire holds over 150,000 distinct CDR3 sequences, with approximately 50% as singletons. The specimen sequenced was sorted CD4+, CD8+, or CD8+CD57+ T cells (not recorded which) from PBMCs. These receptors all come from a human donor in good health, serving as a control.

CDR3 sequence: CASSPSHGVGTQYF. CDR3 DNA sequence: TGTGCCAGCAGCCCCTCTCACGGGGTAGGGACCCAGTACTTC. This chain uses TRBV7-9 with TRBJ2-7; maybe TRBD2 (5 bases). The closer fit of TRBJ2-5 to the DNA end suggests the J call may be wrong. CDR3 length: 14 residues. Germline CDR1 is SEHNR and CDR2 is FQNEAQ (reference sequence).

The J gene is TRBJ2-1, the V gene TRBV19; D not resolved. Germline CDR1 LNHDA, CDR2 SQIVND (reference sequence). The CDR3 extends over 15 amino acids. Between the trimmed V and J ends, which lost 4 bases and 0 bases, there was a span of 10 bases. The CDR3 reads CASSTSWASYNEQFF. The CDR3 DNA is TGTGCCAGTAGTACGTCCTGGGCCTCCTACAATGAGCAGTTCTTC.

The V and J genes are TRBV30 and TRBJ2-6, with D possibly TRBD2 on 6 matching bases. The germline V and J ends were trimmed by 0 bases and 4 bases, with 10 bases remaining between them. This CDR3 is built from 15 residues. Germline V gives CDR1 GTSNPN, CDR2 SVGIG (reference sequence). CDR3 protein: CAWSVGGTGANVLTF. The CDR3 DNA sequence: TGTGCCTGGAGTGTAGGAGGGACCGGGGCCAACGTCCTGACTTTC.

The rearrangement links TRBV2 to TRBJ1-1; D perhaps matches TRBD1 (5 bases). CDR1 is SNHLY and CDR2 is FYNNEI in the germline V gene. CDR3 length: 14 amino acids. Trimming took off 6 bases at V and 1 base at J, with 12 bases between the two ends. CDR3 sequence: CASSPRVTNTEAFF. DNA for the CDR3: TGTGCCAGCAGCCCCAGGGTCACGAACACTGAAGCTTTCTTT. Variable domain in full (rest from reference TRBV2 and TRBJ1-1): EPEVTQTPSHQVTQMGQEVILRCVPISNHLYFYWYRQILGQKVEFLVSFYNNEISEKSEIFDDQFSVERPDGSNFTLKIRSTKLEDSAMYFCASSPRVTNTEAFFGQGTRLTVV.

This clonotype was recorded at least ten times. In nucleotides, the CDR3 is TGTGCCAGCAGTCCGACGCCAGGGGGCAGTGGTTCACCCCTCCACTTT. It codes for CASSPTPGGSGSPLHF. The rearrangement links TRBV12-3 or TRBV12-4 to TRBJ1-6; 8 bases align to TRBD1. The length of the CDR3 is 16 residues. Trimming at V came to 5 bases and at J to 9 bases, leaving 12 bases not matched to a gene.

As for this clonotype: A read error is possible here, since a much larger clone lies one base away. J is TRBJ1-5 and V is TRBV5-6, with D tentatively TRBD1 (6 bases). Germline CDR1 is SGHDT and CDR2 is YYEEEE. This CDR3 is 17 amino acids long. As DNA, the CDR3 is TGTGCCTGCAGCTTGGCAGGGGCGTTCTATAGCAATCAGCCCCAGCATTTT. It specifies CACSLAGAFYSNQPQHF.

To note about this clonotype: Mismatch with germline at one junction end may stem from a read error. This chain links TRBV5-1 with TRBJ2-5; 7 bases map to TRBD2. This CDR3 is 18 amino acids long. Germline CDR1 and CDR2: SGHRS and YFSETQ. The CDR3 nucleotides read TGTGCCAGCAGCGTGTACCCAGCCGGGACTACTTTCCAAGAGACCCAGTACTTC. This encodes CASSVYPAGTTFQETQYF.

This clonotype appeared many times. The chain joins TRBV5-1 to TRBJ2-7, with 7 bases aligning to TRBD2. V lost 0 bases, J lost 3 bases, and 6 bases stayed unmatched. The CDR3 has 15 amino acids. The germline gives CDR1 SGHRS, CDR2 YFSETQ. The CDR3 is CASSLAGLKNYEQYF. The CDR3 DNA sequence: TGCGCCAGCAGCTTGGCGGGACTAAAAAACTACGAGCAGTACTTC.

Details on this clonotype: The conserved phenylalanine or tryptophan normally closing the CDR3 is absent here, so this likely arose from a read error. The chain carries TRBV24-1 and TRBJ2-3; 7 nucleotides match TRBD2. J was trimmed by 4 bases and V by 2 bases; bases with no gene match: 2. CDR1 and CDR2 (germline): KGHDR, SFDVKD. CDR3 length: 14 residues. The CDR3 sequence: CATSDSGLADTQYL. DNA of the CDR3: TGTGCCACCAGTGATTCTGGACTAGCAGATACGCAGTATCTT.